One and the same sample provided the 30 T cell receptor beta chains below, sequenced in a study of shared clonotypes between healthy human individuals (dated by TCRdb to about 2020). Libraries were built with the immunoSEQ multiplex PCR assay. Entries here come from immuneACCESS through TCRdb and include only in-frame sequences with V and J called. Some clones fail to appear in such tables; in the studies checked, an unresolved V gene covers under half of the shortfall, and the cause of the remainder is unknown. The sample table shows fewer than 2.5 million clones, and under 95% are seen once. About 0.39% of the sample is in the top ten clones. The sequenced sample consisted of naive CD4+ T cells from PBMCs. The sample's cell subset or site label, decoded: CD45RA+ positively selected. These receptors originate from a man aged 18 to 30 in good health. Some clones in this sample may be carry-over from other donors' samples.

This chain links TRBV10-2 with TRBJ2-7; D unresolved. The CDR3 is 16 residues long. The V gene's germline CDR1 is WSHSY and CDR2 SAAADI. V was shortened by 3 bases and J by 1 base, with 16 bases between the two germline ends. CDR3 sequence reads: CASSDPRRPMSYEQYF. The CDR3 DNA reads TGCGCCAGCAGTGACCCCAGACGGCCGATGTCCTACGAGCAGTACTTC.

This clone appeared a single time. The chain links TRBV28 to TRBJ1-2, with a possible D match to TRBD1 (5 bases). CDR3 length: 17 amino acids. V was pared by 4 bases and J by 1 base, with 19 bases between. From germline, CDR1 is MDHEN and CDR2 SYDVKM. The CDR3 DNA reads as TGTGCCAGCAGTTCGCCACAGGCGCCGTCGGGTAACTATGGCTACACCTTC. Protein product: CASSSPQAPSGNYGYTF.

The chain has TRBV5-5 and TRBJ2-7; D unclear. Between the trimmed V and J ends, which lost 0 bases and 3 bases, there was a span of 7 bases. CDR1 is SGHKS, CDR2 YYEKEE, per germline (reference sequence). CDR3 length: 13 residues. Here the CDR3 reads CASSLARFYEQYF. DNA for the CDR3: TGTGCCAGCAGCTTGGCCAGGTTCTACGAGCAGTACTTC. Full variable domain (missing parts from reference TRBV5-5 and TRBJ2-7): DAGVTQSPTHLIKTRGQQVTLRCSPISGHKSVSWYQQVLGQGPQFIFQYYEKEERGRGNFPDRFSARQFPNYSSELNVNALLLGDSALYLCASSLARFYEQYFGPGTRLTVT.

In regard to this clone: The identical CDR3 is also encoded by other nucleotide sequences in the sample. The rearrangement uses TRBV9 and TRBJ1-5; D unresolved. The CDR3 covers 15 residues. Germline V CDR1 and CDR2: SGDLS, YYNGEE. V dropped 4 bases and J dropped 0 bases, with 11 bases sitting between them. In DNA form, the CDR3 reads TGTGCCAGCAGCCCCAGCCCTTATAGCAATCAGCCCCAGCATTTT. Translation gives CASSPSPYSNQPQHF.

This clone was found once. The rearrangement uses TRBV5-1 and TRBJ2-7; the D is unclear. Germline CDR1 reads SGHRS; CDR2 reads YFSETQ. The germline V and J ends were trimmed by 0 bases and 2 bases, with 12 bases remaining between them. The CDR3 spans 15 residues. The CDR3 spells CASSLGLVFTYEQYF. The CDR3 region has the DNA TGCGCCAGCAGCTTGGGTCTAGTTTTCACCTACGAGCAGTACTTC. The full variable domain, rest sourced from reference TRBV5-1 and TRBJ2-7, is KAGVTQTPRYLIKTRGQQVTLSCSPISGHRSVSWYQQTPGQGLQFLFEYFSETQRNKGNFPGRFSGRQFSNSRSEMNVSTLELGDSALYLCASSLGLVFTYEQYFGPGTRLTVT.

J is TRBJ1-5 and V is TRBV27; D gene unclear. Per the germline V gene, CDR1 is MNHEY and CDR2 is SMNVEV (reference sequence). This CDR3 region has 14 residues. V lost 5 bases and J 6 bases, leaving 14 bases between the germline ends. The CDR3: CASSPLVRVQPQHF. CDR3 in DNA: TGTGCCAGCAGTCCGTTGGTGAGGGTTCAGCCCCAGCATTTT.

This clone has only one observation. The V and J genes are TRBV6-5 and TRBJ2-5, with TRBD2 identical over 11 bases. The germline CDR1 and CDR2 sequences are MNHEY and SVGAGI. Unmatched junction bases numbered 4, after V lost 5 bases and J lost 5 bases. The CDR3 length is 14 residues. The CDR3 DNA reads TGTGCCAGCAGTAATAGCGGGAGGGAGGAGACCCAGTACTTC. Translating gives CASSNSGREETQYF.

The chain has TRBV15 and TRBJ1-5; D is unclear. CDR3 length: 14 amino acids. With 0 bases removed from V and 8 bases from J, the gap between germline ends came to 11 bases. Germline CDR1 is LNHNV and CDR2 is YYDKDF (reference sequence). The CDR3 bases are TGTGCCACCAGCAGAGATATGGTTTCGGAGCCCCAGCATTTT. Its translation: CATSRDMVSEPQHF.

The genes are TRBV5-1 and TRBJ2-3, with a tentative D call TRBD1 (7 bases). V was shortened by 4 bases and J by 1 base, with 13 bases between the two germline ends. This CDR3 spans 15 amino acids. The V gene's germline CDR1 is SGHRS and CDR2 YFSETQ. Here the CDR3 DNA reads TGCGCCAGCAGCACGCAGGGGGGCGGCACAGATACGCAGTATTTT. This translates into CASSTQGGGTDTQYF.

CDR3: CASSPFLLGSTVSTDTQYF. CDR3 DNA sequence: TGTGCCAGCTCACCATTCCTACTCGGGAGCACGGTCAGCACAGATACGCAGTATTTT. The rearrangement joins TRBV18 to TRBJ2-3; TRBD2 might be the D (6 bases). V lost 2 bases and J lost 0, with 21 bases in between. The CDR3 covers 19 residues. Germline values: CDR1 KGHSH, CDR2 LQKENI. Combining the CDR3 with reference TRBV18 and TRBJ2-3 gives the whole variable domain NAGVMQNPRHLVRRRGQEARLRCSPMKGHSHVYWYRQLPEEGLKFMVYLQKENIIDESGMPKERFSAEFPKEGPSILRIQQVVRGDSAAYFCASSPFLLGSTVSTDTQYFGPGTRLTVL.

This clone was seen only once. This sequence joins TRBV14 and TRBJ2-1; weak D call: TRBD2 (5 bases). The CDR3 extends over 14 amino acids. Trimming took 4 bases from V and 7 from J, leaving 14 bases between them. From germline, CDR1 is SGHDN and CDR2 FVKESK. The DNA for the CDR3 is TGTGCCAGCAGCCCTCTTCCAGCGGCGAATGAGCAGTTCTTC. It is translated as CASSPLPAANEQFF. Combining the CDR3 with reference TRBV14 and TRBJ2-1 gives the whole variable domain EAGVTQFPSHSVIEKGQTVTLRCDPISGHDNLYWYRRVMGKEIKFLLHFVKESKQDESGMPNNRFLAERTGGTYSTLKVQPAELEDSGVYFCASSPLPAANEQFFGPGTRLTVL.

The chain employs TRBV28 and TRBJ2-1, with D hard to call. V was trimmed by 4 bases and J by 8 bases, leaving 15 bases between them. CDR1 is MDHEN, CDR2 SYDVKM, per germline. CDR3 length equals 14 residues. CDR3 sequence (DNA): TGTGCCAGCAGTTCCGTCATGGAAAGCTATGAGCAGTTCTTC. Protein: CASSSVMESYEQFF.

CDR3 amino acids: CASSTTGRAETQYF. Written as DNA, the CDR3 is TGCGCCAGCAGCACCACCGGGAGGGCAGAGACCCAGTACTTC. V usage is TRBV5-1 and J usage is TRBJ2-5; 8 bases are shared with TRBD2. The germline CDR1 and CDR2 sequences are SGHRS and YFSETQ. The CDR3 has 14 amino acids. J gave up 4 bases and V 4 bases, and 6 bases lay outside the gene matches.

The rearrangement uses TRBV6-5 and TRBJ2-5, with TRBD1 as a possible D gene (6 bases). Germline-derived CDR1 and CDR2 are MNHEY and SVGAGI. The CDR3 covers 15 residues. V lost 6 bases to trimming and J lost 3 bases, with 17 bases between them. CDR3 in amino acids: CASSHWGLDEETQYF. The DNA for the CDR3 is TGTGCCAGCAGCCACTGGGGGCTGGATGAAGAGACCCAGTACTTC.

CDR3 coding DNA: TGTGCCAGCAGTTTGGACAGTGCTGAAAAACTGTTTTTT. This encodes CASSLDSAEKLFF. V and J are TRBV28 and TRBJ1-4; D is possibly TRBD1 (6 bases). CDR3 size: 13 residues. The germline gives CDR1 MDHEN, CDR2 SYDVKM. The V end lost 3 bases, the J end lost 7 bases, and 9 bases lay between the germline ends.

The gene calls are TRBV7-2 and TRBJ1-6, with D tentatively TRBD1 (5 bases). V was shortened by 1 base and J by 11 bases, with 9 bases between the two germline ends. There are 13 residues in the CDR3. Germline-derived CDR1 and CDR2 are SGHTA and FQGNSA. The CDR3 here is CASSLDRGPPLHF. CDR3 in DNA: TGTGCCAGCAGCTTAGACCGGGGCCCACCCCTCCACTTT.

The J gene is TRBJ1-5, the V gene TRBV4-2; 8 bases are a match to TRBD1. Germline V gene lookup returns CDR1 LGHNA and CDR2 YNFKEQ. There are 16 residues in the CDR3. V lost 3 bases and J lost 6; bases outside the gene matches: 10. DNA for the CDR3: TGTGCCAGCAGCCACCTTCAAGGACAGGGAAGTCAGCCCCAGCATTTT. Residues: CASSHLQGQGSQPQHF.

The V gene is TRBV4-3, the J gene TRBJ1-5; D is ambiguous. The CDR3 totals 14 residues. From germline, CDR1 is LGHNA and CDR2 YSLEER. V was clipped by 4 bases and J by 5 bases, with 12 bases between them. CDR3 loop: CASSPQIGDQPQHF. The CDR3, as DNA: TGCGCCAGCAGCCCACAAATAGGTGATCAGCCCCAGCATTTT.

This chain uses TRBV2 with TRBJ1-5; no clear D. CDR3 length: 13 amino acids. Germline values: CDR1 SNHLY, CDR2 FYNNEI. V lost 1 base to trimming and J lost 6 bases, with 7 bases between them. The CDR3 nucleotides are TGTGCCAGCAGTGAAGGTGGGCTTCAGCCCCAGCATTTT. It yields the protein CASSEGGLQPQHF.

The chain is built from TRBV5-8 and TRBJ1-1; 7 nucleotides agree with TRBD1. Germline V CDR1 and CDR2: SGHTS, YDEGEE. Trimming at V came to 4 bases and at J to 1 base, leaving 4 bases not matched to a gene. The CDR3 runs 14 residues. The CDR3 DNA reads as TGTGCCAGCAGCCGCAGGACAGGGAACACTGAAGCTTTCTTT. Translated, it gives CASSRRTGNTEAFF.

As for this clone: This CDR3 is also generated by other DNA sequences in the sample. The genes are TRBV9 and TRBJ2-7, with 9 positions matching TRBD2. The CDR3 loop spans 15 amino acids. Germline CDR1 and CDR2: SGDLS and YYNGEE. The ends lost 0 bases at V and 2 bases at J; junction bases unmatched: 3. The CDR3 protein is CASSVALAGPYEQYF. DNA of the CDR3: TGTGCCAGCAGCGTAGCTCTAGCGGGACCCTACGAGCAGTACTTC.

CDR3 in DNA: TGTGCCAGCAGCTTTGACCGAACAACTGAAGCTTTCTTT. Its protein is CASSFDRTTEAFF. This chain links TRBV7-3 with TRBJ1-1; D is undetermined. This CDR3 is built from 13 residues. CDR1 is SGHTA and CDR2 is FQGTGA in the germline V gene. The V end was cut by 3 bases, the J end by 5 bases, with 10 bases between.

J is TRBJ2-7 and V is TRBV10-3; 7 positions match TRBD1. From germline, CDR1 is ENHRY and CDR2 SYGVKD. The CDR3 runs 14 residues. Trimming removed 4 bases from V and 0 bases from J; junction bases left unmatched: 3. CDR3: CAISGTGDSYEQYF. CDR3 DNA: TGTGCCATCAGTGGGACAGGAGACTCCTACGAGCAGTACTTC.

In DNA, the CDR3 is TGTGCCAGAAGCTTATTAACGGACTATGGCTACACCTTC. Translation gives CARSLLTDYGYTF. The chain couples TRBV5-3 to TRBJ1-2, with D unclear. TRBV5-3 falls under the ORF class, with uncertain function. This CDR3 region has 13 residues. V gave up 2 bases and J gave up 3 bases, with 8 bases separating them.

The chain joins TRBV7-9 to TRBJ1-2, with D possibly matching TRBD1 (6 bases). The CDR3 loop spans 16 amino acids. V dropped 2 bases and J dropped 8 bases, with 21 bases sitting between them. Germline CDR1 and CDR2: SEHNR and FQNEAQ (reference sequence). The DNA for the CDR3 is TGTGCCAGCAGCTTAACAAGGGATACAGGGATACGGGGCTACACCTTC. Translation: CASSLTRDTGIRGYTF.

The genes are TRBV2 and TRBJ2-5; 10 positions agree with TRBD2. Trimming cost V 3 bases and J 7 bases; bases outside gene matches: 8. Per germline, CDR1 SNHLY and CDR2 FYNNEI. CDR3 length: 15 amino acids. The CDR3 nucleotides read TGTGCCAGCAGTGACCGTTCTAGCGGGAGTTTGACCCAGTACTTC. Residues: CASSDRSSGSLTQYF. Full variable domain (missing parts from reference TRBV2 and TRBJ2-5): EPEVTQTPSHQVTQMGQEVILRCVPISNHLYFYWYRQILGQKVEFLVSFYNNEISEKSEIFDDQFSVERPDGSNFTLKIRSTKLEDSAMYFCASSDRSSGSLTQYFGPGTRLLVL.

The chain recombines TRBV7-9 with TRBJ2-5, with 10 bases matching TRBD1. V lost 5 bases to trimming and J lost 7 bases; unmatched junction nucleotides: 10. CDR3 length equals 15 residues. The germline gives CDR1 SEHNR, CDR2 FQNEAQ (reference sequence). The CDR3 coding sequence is TGTGCCAGCAGCACCCGGGACAGGGGTTTAGGGACCCAGTACTTC. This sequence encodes CASSTRDRGLGTQYF.

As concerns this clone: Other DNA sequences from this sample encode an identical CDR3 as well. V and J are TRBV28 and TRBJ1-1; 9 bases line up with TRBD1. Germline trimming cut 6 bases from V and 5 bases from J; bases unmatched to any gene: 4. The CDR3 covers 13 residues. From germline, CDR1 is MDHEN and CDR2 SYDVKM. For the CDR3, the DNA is TGTGCCAGCAGGAGACAGGGGGGAACTGAAGCTTTCTTT. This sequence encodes CASRRQGGTEAFF.

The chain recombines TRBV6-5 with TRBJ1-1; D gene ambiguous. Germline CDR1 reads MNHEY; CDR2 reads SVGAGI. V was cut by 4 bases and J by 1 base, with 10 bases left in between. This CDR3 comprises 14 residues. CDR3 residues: CASSSTPGNTEAFF. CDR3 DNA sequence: TGTGCCAGCAGTTCGACTCCCGGGAACACTGAAGCTTTCTTT.

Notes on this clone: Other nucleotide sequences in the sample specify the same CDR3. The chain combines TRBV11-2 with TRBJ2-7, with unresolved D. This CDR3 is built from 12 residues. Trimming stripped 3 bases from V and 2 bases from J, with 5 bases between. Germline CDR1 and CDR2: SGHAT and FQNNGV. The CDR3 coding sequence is TGTGCCAGCAGCTTGGCGGCCTACGAGCAGTACTTC. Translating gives CASSLAAYEQYF.